This T cell receptor beta chain was profiled in a study of blood T cell repertoires in COVID-19. Study in general: Sites in the United States, Italy and Spain provided acute and convalescent COVID-19 samples. T cells, B-cell-depleted T cells, or PBMCs supplied cDNA or gDNA.

CDR3 length equals 16 residues. Trimming cost V 0 bases and J 0 bases, with 12 bases left between them. Germline V gene sequence: CDR1 MNHEY, CDR2 SVGAGI. Original data processing: Estimation of nucleated cell counts was performed using reference gene primer amplification. Produced via immunoSEQ multiplex PCR; TCRdb's table is partial and in-frame only. The DNA was the basis for D and trimming; V, J and clone size are from that table. The sample carries 250,000 to 350,000 clones, 87% recorded once. The sequence came from a man aged 18 to 29 with active or convalescent COVID-19. The sequenced material came from peripheral blood. The chain is built from TRBV6-5 and TRBJ2-7; possibly TRBD2 for D (5 bases). CDR3 DNA: TGTGCCAGCAGTTACTCTCGGACGGGAAGCTCCTACGAGCAGTACTTC. Its translation: CASSYSRTGSSYEQYF.